One and the same sample provided the 27 T cell receptor beta chains below, sequenced in a study of lymphopenia after photon versus proton radiotherapy. TCRdb keeps only in-frame clones here, not all; method: immunoSEQ multiplex PCR. This table holds about 19,000 clones, 80% to 95% found once. The starting material was peripheral blood, obtained from a patient treated with photon-based radiotherapy. These receptors were taken from a man in his sixties with pancreatic cancer.

V gene TRBV7-2 combines with J gene TRBJ1-2; TRBD1 aligns across 8 bases. Germline CDR1 is SGHTA and CDR2 is FQGNSA. V was clipped by 1 base and J by 4 bases; unmatched bases: 5. CDR3 length equals 15 residues. For the CDR3, the DNA is TGTGCCAGCAGCTTAGTGGACAGGGAAGGCTATGGCTACACCTTC. It codes for CASSLVDREGYGYTF.

This chain connects TRBV11-2 to TRBJ2-7; perhaps TRBD1 as D (5 bases). Germline CDR1 is SGHAT and CDR2 is FQNNGV. CDR3 size: 13 residues. V lost 5 bases, J lost 3 bases, and 11 bases lay in between. CDR3 in amino acids: CASSRQQIYEQYF. The CDR3 nucleotides read TGTGCCAGCAGCCGACAGCAAATCTACGAGCAGTACTTC.

The chain carries TRBV5-1 and TRBJ2-5, with TRBD2 matching over 12 bases. The CDR3 has 15 amino acids. CDR1 is SGHRS and CDR2 is YFSETQ in the germline V gene. The V gene end was trimmed by 4 bases and the J gene end by 4 bases; junction bases not matched to a gene: 5. The CDR3 DNA sequence: TGCGCCAGCAGCGGAGAGGGACTAGCGGGAGAGACCCAGTACTTC. Its protein product is CASSGEGLAGETQYF.

The rearrangement links TRBV7-2 to TRBJ2-1, with a weak D call TRBD2 (5 bases). V lost 2 bases and J 2 bases, leaving 13 bases between the germline ends. Germline V lookup: CDR1 SGHTA, CDR2 FQGNSA. The CDR3 has 16 amino acids. DNA for the CDR3: TGTGCCAGCAGCTTACGAGGAGCGGAAACCTACAATGAGCAGTTCTTC. Translating it yields CASSLRGAETYNEQFF.

The chain carries TRBV10-3 and TRBJ1-1; D is uncertain. V dropped 0 bases and J dropped 5 bases, with 16 bases sitting between them. This CDR3 is 16 amino acids long. The germline V gene has CDR1 ENHRY and CDR2 SYGVKD. Here the CDR3 DNA reads TGTGCCATCAGTGAGTCGATGGGTCTGGAGCGAACTGAAGCTTTCTTT. This translates into CAISESMGLERTEAFF.

The genes are TRBV7-8 and TRBJ2-7; 8 nucleotides align to TRBD1. Unmatched junction bases numbered 10, after V lost 0 bases and J lost 3 bases. The CDR3 consists of 17 residues. CDR1 and CDR2 from the germline V gene are SGHVS and FQNEAQ. The CDR3: CASSLAFTPGQVYEQYF. CDR3 bases: TGTGCCAGCAGCTTAGCTTTCACACCGGGACAGGTCTACGAGCAGTACTTC.

This chain links TRBV7-2 with TRBJ2-2; no clear D gene. V was pared by 0 bases and J by 6 bases, with 8 bases between. Germline CDR1 SGHTA, CDR2 FQGNSA. This CDR3 has 14 residues. In DNA form, the CDR3 reads TGTGCCAGCAGCTTAGCCACAGCCTCCGGGGAGCTGTTTTTT. It is translated as CASSLATASGELFF.

The table lists this clone with a count of one. The rearrangement joins TRBV5-1 to TRBJ2-6; D may be TRBD1 (5 bases). V shed 4 bases and J shed 3 bases, with 14 bases lying between them. Germline V lookup: CDR1 SGHRS, CDR2 YFSETQ. There are 16 residues in the CDR3. Here the CDR3 DNA reads TGCGCCAGCAGCGGTACAGGCCTTAGTGGGGCCAACGTCCTGACTTTC. This codes for CASSGTGLSGANVLTF.

The CDR3 sequence is CASSESSGGGPDEQYF. In DNA, the CDR3 is TGTGCCAGCAGTGAAAGCTCAGGTGGGGGACCCGACGAGCAGTACTTC. V and J are TRBV6-1 and TRBJ2-7; either TRBD1 or TRBD2 may fit D (5 bases each). CDR3 length: 16 residues. Germline-derived CDR1 and CDR2 are MNHNS and SASEGT. Trimming stripped 2 bases from V and 5 bases from J, with 19 bases between.

The chain recombines TRBV23-1 with TRBJ1-2, with TRBD1 matching 9 bases. TRBV23-1 is classed as an ORF, of uncertain function. This CDR3 contains 15 residues. Trimming removed 3 bases from V and 2 bases from J; junction bases left unmatched: 4. CDR3 nucleotide sequence: TGCGCCAGCAGTCATGGGACAGGGCCAAACTATGGCTACACCTTC. Amino acid sequence: CASSHGTGPNYGYTF.

This chain links TRBV4-2 with TRBJ2-2, with D unresolved. With 0 bases removed from V and 6 bases from J, the gap between germline ends came to 8 bases. The CDR3 is 14 amino acids. From germline, CDR1 is LGHNA and CDR2 YNFKEQ. CDR3 in DNA: TGTGCCAGCAGCCAAGATCGCCAGCCCGGGGAGCTGTTTTTT. Translated: CASSQDRQPGELFF.

J is TRBJ2-1 and V is TRBV9, with unresolved D. This CDR3 contains 13 residues. Trimming removed 7 bases from V and 8 bases from J, with 16 bases in between. In germline, CDR1 is SGDLS, CDR2 YYNGEE. The DNA for the CDR3 is TGTGCCAGCGGGTCGTCCCCCGCGGATGAGCAGTTCTTC. This codes for CASGSSPADEQFF.

In this sample, this clone turned up once. The chain links TRBV11-3 to TRBJ2-5; unclear D gene. The CDR3 contains 12 residues. CDR1 is SGHNT and CDR2 is YENEEA in the germline V gene. V lost 3 bases and J 5 bases, leaving 7 bases between the germline ends. The chain's CDR3 is CASSLTGETQYF. The CDR3 nucleotides read TGTGCCAGCAGCTTGACCGGCGAGACCCAGTACTTC.

The gene calls are TRBV15 and TRBJ2-1, with D hard to call. V was cut by 0 bases and J by 2 bases, with 8 bases left in between. The CDR3 extends over 15 amino acids. Germline CDR1 is LNHNV and CDR2 is YYDKDF (reference sequence). CDR3 amino acids: CATSRDSGPYNEQFF. DNA for the CDR3: TGTGCCACCAGCAGAGATTCCGGGCCCTACAATGAGCAGTTCTTC. The variable domain in full, with the rest retrieved from reference TRBV15 and TRBJ2-1, is DAMVIQNPRYQVTQFGKPVTLSCSQTLNHNVMYWYQQKSSQAPKLLFHYYDKDFNNEADTPDNFQSRRPNTSFCFLDIRSPGLGDTAMYLCATSRDSGPYNEQFFGPGTRLTVL.

This chain joins TRBV7-3 and TRBJ2-1, with unresolved D. CDR1 SGHTA and CDR2 FQGTGA come from the germline V gene. The CDR3 is 13 amino acids. V lost 1 base to trimming and J lost 0 bases, with 1 base between them. The CDR3 spells CASSLNSYNEQFF. The DNA for the CDR3 is TGTGCCAGCAGCTTAAACTCCTACAATGAGCAGTTCTTC. Drawing the rest from reference TRBV7-3 and TRBJ2-1, the complete variable domain is GAGVSQTPSNKVTEKGKYVELRCDPISGHTALYWYRQSLGQGPEFLIYFQGTGAADDSGLPNDRFFAVRPEGSVSTLKIQRTERGDSAVYLCASSLNSYNEQFFGPGTRLTVL.

The chain couples TRBV7-2 to TRBJ2-3; D unresolved. CDR1 and CDR2 from the germline V gene are SGHTA and FQGNSA. Trimming took off 1 base at V and 6 bases at J, with 5 bases between the two ends. This CDR3 comprises 12 residues. The CDR3 here is CASSLDRDTQYF. The CDR3 nucleotides read TGTGCCAGCAGCTTAGATCGGGATACGCAGTATTTT.

The rearrangement uses TRBV7-2 and TRBJ2-1, with 12 bases matching TRBD2. CDR1 and CDR2 (germline): SGHTA, FQGNSA. The CDR3 is made up of 18 amino acids. V lost 2 bases and J lost 5; bases outside the gene matches: 10. In nucleotides, the CDR3 is TGTGCCAGCAGCTTACCCTACAGGACTAGCGGGGTTAACAATGAGCAGTTCTTC. Translating gives CASSLPYRTSGVNNEQFF.

The chain uses TRBV21-1 and TRBJ2-3. TRBV21-1 is a pseudogene. The CDR3 length is 15 residues. The CDR3 sequence is CASSSRTSYTDTQYF. The CDR3 coding sequence is TGTGCCAGCAGCAGCAGGACCAGCTACACAGATACGCAGTATTTT.

This chain uses TRBV19 with TRBJ2-5; 9 bases line up with TRBD1. Per the germline V gene, CDR1 is LNHDA and CDR2 is SQIVND (reference sequence). This CDR3 region has 15 residues. CDR3: CATSPGTGFQETQYF. The CDR3 nucleotides read TGTGCAACAAGCCCCGGGACAGGGTTCCAAGAGACCCAGTACTTC.

This chain joins TRBV7-3 and TRBJ1-1; 8 nucleotides match TRBD1. The length of the CDR3 is 14 residues. From germline, CDR1 is SGHTA and CDR2 FQGTGA. With V trimmed by 2 bases and J by 8 bases, 7 bases remained unmatched. The CDR3 reads CASSLVWGQDEAFF. The CDR3 DNA reads as TGTGCCAGCAGCTTAGTCTGGGGACAGGACGAAGCTTTCTTT.

V usage is TRBV7-2 and J usage is TRBJ2-1, with 7 nucleotides matching TRBD2. CDR3 length: 17 residues. Germline V CDR1 and CDR2: SGHTA, FQGNSA. J gave up 4 bases and V 5 bases, and 14 bases lay outside the gene matches. CDR3 bases: TGTGCCAGCAGCCCCCCCCGGACTAGTTTGTCTTACAATGAGCAGTTCTTC. It codes for CASSPPRTSLSYNEQFF.

The V and J genes are TRBV9 and TRBJ2-1; 15 positions match TRBD2. The V gene's germline CDR1 is SGDLS and CDR2 YYNGEE. With 4 bases clipped from V and 8 bases from J, the junction kept 4 bases outside the gene matches. The length of the CDR3 is 15 residues. Here the CDR3 DNA reads TGTGCCAGCAGCATTGGACTAGCGGGGGGGCATGAGCAGTTCTTC. Translating gives CASSIGLAGGHEQFF.

The chain recombines TRBV6-6 with TRBJ1-4; a possible D gene is TRBD1 (5 bases). Germline V gene lookup returns CDR1 MNHNY and CDR2 SVGAGI (reference sequence). V lost 6 bases and J lost 4, with 12 bases in between. The CDR3 runs 14 residues. The CDR3 coding sequence is TGTGCCAGCAGACCGACAGCTGGTAATGAAAAACTGTTTTTT. Protein: CASRPTAGNEKLFF.

This chain links TRBV4-1 with TRBJ2-7, with TRBD2 identical over 7 bases. Trimming took 4 bases from V and 7 from J; bases not matched to a gene: 7. Germline CDR1 MGHRA, CDR2 YSYEKL. The length of the CDR3 is 13 residues. Here the CDR3 DNA reads TGCGCCAGCAGCCCCTTACCCGGGGGGGAGCAGTACTTC. Its translation is CASSPLPGGEQYF.

The CDR3 protein is CASSQRGYSADTQYF. The CDR3 DNA is TGTGCCAGCAGCCAACGGGGGTATTCGGCAGATACGCAGTATTTT. The genes are TRBV14 and TRBJ2-3; weak D call: TRBD2 (6 bases). The CDR3 covers 15 residues. With 2 bases removed from V and 4 bases from J, the gap between germline ends came to 13 bases. Germline V gives CDR1 SGHDN, CDR2 FVKESK.

The J gene is TRBJ1-4, the V gene TRBV6-4; D may be TRBD1 (6 bases). Trimming removed 5 bases at V and 0 bases at J, with 10 bases between. Germline V gene lookup returns CDR1 MRHNA and CDR2 SNTAGT. The CDR3 runs 15 residues. The chain's CDR3 is CASSRTDATNEKLFF. As DNA, the CDR3 is TGTGCCAGCAGTCGGACAGATGCAACTAATGAAAAACTGTTTTTT.

The genes are TRBV11-2 and TRBJ1-1; D perhaps matches TRBD1 (5 bases). Trimming cost V 5 bases and J 7 bases, with 17 bases left between them. The V gene's germline CDR1 is SGHAT and CDR2 FQNNGV. This CDR3 is built from 14 residues. CDR3 DNA: TGTGCCAGCAGCCTGGGGCGGAGTGGCCGTGAAGCTTTCTTT. Protein: CASSLGRSGREAFF.